This T cell receptor beta chain was sequenced during a study of patients and donors after allogeneic stem cell transplantation. This CDR3 spans 17 amino acids. The germline V gene has CDR1 SGDLS and CDR2 YYNGEE. The trim removed 2 bases at V and 5 bases at J, leaving 12 bases unmatched. One entry per CDR3 protein, called by TCRdb with MiXCR from the RT-PCR reads. Of about 88,000 distinct CDR3 sequences listed, roughly 50% are singletons. Material for sequencing was blood, either unsorted or a sorted T cell fraction (not recorded which). The receptor's source is a human donor who was either an allogeneic HSCT recipient or a stem cell or donor lymphocyte infusion donor (not recorded which). It is not recorded whose cells these are; they may come from a transplant donor. This chain uses TRBV9 with TRBJ2-1; the match to TRBD2 covers 8 bases. CDR3 nucleotides: TGTGCCAGCAGCGTCTTGGTAGCGGGACTTGGGGACAATGAGCAGTTCTTC. This gives the protein CASSVLVAGLGDNEQFF.